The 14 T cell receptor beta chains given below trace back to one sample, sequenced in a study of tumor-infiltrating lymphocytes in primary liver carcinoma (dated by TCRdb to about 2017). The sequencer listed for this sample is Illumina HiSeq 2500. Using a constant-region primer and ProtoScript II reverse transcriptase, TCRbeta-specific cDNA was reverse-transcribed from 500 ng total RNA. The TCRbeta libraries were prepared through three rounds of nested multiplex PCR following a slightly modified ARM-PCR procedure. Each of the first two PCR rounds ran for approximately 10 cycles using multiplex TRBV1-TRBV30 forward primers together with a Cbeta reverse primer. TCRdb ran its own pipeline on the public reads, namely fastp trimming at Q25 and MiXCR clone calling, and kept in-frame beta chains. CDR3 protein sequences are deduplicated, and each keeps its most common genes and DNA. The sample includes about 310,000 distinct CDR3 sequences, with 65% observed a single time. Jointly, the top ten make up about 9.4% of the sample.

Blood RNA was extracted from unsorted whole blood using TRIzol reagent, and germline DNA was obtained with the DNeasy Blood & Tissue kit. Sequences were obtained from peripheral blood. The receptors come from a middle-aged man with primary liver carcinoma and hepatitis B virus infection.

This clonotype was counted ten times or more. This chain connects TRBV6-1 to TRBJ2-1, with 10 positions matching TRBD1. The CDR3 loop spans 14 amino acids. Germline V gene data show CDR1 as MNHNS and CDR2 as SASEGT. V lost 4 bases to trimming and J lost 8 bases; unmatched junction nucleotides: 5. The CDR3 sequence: CASSAGQGLHEQFF. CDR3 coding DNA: TGTGCCAGCAGTGCGGGACAGGGGTTGCATGAGCAGTTCTTC.

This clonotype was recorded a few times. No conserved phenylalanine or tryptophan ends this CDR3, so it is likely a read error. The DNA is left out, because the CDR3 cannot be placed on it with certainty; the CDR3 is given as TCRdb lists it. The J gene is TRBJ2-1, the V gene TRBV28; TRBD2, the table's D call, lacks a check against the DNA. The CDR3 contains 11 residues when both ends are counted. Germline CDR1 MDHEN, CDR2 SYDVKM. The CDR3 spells CASSTGTSGST.

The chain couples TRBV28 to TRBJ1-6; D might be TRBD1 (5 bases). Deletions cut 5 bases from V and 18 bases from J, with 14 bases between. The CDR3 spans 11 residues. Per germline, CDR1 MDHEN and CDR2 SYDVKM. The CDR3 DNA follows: TGTGCCAGCAGTCCGGGACGGGCTCACCACTTT. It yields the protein CASSPGRAHHF.

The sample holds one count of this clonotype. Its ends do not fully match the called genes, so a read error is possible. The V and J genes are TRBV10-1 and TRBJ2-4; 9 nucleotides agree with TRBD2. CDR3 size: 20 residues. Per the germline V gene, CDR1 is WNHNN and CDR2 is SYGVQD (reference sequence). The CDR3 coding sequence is TGCGCCAGCAGTGATCCGCCGAGGGGCCCTACGGGACTAGCCAAAAACACTCAGTACTTC. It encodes CASSDPPRGPTGLAKNTQYF.

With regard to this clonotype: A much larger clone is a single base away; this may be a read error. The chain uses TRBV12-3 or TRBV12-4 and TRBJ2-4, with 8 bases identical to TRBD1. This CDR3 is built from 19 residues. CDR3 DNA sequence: TGTGCCTGCAGTTTGAGAGGCAGGGGGCTGATCTTGGGCAAAAACATTCAGTACTTC. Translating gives CACSLRGRGLILGKNIQYF.

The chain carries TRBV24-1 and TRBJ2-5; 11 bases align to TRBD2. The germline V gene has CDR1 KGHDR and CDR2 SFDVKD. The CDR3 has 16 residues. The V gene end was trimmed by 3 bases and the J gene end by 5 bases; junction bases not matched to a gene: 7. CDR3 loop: CATSDPSGGRIETQYF. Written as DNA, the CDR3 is TGTGCCACCAGTGATCCTAGCGGGGGGCGTATCGAGACCCAGTACTTC.

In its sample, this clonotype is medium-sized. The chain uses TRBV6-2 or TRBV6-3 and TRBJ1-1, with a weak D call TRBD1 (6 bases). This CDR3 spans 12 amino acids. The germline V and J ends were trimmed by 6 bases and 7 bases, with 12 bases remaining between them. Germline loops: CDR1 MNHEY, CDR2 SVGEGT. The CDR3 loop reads CASRGRGGEAFF. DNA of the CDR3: TGTGCCAGCAGGGGGAGGGGGGGTGAAGCTTTCTTT.

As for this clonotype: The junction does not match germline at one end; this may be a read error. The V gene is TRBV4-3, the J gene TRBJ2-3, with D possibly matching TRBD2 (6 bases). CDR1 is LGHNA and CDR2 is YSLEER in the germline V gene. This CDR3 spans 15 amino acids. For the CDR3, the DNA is TGCGCCAGCAGCCTGGGAGGCAGCGCGACAGATATGCAGTATTTT. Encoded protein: CASSLGGSATDMQYF.

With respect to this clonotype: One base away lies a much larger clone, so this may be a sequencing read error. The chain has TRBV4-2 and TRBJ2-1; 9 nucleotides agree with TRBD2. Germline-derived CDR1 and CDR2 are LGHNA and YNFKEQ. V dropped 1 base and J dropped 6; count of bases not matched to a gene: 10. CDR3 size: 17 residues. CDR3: CASSQVVAGVLSNEQFF. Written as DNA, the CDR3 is TGTGCCAGCAGCCAAGTCGTAGCGGGAGTGCTGAGCAATGAGCAGTTCTTC.

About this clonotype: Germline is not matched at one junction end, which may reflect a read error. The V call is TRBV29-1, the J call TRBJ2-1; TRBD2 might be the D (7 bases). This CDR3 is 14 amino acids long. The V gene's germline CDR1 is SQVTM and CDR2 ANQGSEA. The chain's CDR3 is CSGGGGGSYNGQFF. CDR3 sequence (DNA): TGCAGCGGGGGGGGGGGCGGCTCCTACAATGGGCAGTTCTTC.

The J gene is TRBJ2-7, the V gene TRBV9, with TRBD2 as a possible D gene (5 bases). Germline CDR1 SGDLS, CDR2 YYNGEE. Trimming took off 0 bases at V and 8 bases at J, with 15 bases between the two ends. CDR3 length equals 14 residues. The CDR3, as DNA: TGTGCCAGCAGCGTAGGGGCTAGCTTGAGCAAGCAGTACTTC. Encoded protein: CASSVGASLSKQYF.

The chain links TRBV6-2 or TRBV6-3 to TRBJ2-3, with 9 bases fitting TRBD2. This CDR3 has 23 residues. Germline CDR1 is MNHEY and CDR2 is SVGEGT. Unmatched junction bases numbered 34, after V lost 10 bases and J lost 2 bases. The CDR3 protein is CANIFPLAGVDRIMNTTTDTQYF. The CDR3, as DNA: TGTGCCAACATCTTCCCCTTAGCGGGAGTAGATCGAATTATGAATACGACCACAGATACGCAGTATTTT.

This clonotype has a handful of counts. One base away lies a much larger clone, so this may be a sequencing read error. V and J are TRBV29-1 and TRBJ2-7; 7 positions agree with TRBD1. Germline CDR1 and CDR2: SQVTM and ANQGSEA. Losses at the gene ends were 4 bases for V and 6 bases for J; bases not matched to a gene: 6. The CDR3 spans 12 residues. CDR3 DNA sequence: TGCAGCGTTGGACAGGGTGTTCGCGAGCAGTACTTC. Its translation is CSVGQGVREQYF.

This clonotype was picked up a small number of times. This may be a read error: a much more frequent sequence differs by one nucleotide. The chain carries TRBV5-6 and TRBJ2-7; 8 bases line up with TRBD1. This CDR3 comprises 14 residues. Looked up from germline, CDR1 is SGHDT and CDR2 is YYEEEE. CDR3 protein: CAGSLGTGYYEQYF. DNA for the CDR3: TGTGCCGGCAGCTTGGGGACAGGATACTACGAGCAGTACTTC.